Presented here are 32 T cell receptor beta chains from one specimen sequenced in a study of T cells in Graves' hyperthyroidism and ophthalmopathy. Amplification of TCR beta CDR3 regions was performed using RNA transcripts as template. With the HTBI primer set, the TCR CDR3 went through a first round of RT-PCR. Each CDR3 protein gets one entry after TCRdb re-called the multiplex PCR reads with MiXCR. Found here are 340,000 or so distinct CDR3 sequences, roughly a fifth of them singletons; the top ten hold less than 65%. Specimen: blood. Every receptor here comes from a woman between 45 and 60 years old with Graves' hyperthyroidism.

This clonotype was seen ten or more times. For the CDR3, the DNA is TGTGCCAGTGACAGGTCTGGCAATCAGCCCCAGCATTTT. Encoded protein: CASDRSGNQPQHF. The chain links TRBV28 to TRBJ1-5; D possibly corresponds to TRBD1 (6 bases). The CDR3 spans 13 residues. The germline V and J ends were trimmed by 9 bases and 2 bases, with 11 bases remaining between them. Per germline, CDR1 MDHEN and CDR2 SYDVKM.

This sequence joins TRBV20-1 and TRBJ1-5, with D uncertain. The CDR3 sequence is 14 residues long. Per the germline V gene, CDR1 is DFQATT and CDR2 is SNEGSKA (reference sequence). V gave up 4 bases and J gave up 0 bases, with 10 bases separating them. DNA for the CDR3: TGCAGTGCTATAGGAACGGGTAGCAATCAGCCCCAGCATTTT. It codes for CSAIGTGSNQPQHF.

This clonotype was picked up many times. The CDR3 DNA is TGTGCCAGCAGCTTATGGGCTAGCGGGAGGGGGAATGAGCAGTTCTTC. The encoded protein is CASSLWASGRGNEQFF. The chain employs TRBV7-9 and TRBJ2-1; 12 positions match TRBD2. V shed 2 bases, J shed 7 bases, and the junction held 6 bases outside the gene matches. From germline, CDR1 is SEHNR and CDR2 FQNEAQ (reference sequence). This CDR3 contains 16 residues.

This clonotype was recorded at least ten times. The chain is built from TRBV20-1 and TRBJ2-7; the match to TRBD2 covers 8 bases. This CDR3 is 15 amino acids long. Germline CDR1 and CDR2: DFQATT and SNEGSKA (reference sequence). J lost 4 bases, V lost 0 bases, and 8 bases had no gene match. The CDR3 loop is CSAREEGLERYEQYF. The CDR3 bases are TGCAGTGCTAGAGAAGAGGGACTAGAAAGATACGAGCAGTACTTC.

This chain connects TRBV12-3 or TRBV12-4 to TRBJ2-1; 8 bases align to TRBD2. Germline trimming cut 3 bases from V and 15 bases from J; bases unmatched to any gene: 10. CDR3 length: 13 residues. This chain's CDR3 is CASSLSGSRQPFF. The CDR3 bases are TGTGCCAGCAGTTTGAGCGGGAGTAGGCAACCGTTCTTC.

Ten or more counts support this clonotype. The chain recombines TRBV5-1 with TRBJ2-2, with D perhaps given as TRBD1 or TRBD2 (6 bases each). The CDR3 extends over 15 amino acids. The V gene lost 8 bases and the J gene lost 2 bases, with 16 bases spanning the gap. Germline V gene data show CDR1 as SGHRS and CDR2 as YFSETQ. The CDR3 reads CASRRGTPNTGELFF. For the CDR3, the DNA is TGCGCCAGTCGAAGGGGGACTCCCAACACCGGGGAGCTGTTTTTT.

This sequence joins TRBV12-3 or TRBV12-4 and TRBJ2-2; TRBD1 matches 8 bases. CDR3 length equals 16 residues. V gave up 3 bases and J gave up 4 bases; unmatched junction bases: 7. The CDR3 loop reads CASSFGQGAVTGELFF. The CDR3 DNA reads TGTGCCAGCAGTTTCGGTCAGGGGGCTGTCACCGGGGAGCTGTTTTTT.

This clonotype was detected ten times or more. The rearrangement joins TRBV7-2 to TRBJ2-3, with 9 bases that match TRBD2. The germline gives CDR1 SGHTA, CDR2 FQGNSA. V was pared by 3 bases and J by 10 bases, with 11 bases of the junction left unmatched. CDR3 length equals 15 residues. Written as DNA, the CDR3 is TGTGCCAGCAGCTTCCGAGCGGGAGGCGGGGCCGCGCAGTATTTT. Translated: CASSFRAGGGAAQYF.

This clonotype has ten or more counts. CDR3 sequence: CSARITSGGARTGELFF. As DNA, the CDR3 is TGCAGTGCTAGAATCACTAGCGGGGGGGCAAGGACCGGGGAGCTGTTTTTT. This chain joins TRBV20-1 and TRBJ2-2; 13 nucleotides line up with TRBD2. V dropped 2 bases and J dropped 5; count of bases not matched to a gene: 8. The CDR3 is 17 amino acids. Germline V lookup: CDR1 DFQATT, CDR2 SNEGSKA (reference sequence).

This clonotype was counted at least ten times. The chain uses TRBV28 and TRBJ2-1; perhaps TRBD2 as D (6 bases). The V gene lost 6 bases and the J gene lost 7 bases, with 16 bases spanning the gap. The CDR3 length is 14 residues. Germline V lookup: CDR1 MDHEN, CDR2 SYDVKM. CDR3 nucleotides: TGTGCCAGCAGCCCGACCGGGAGTCGGAATGAGCAGTTCTTC. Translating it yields CASSPTGSRNEQFF.

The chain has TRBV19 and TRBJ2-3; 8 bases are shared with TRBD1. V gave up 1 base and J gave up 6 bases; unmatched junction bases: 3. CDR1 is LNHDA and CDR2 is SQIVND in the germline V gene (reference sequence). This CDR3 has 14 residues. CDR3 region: CASSIGQGQDTQYF. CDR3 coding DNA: TGTGCCAGTAGTATAGGACAGGGGCAGGATACGCAGTATTTT.

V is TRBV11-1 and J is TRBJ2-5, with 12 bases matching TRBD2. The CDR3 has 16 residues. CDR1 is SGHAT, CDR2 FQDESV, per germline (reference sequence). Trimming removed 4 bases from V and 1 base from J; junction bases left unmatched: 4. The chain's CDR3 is CASSSGLAGFQETQYF. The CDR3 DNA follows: TGTGCCAGCAGCTCGGGACTAGCGGGTTTCCAAGAGACCCAGTACTTC. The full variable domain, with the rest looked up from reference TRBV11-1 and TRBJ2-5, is EAEVAQSPRYKITEKSQAVAFWCDPISGHATLYWYRQILGQGPELLVQFQDESVVDDSQLPKDRFSAERLKGVDSTLKIQPAELGDSAMYLCASSSGLAGFQETQYFGPGTRLLVL.

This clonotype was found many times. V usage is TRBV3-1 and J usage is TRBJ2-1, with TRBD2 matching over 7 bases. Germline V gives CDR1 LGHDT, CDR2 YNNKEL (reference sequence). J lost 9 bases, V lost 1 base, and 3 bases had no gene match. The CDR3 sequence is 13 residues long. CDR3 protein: CASSQGDYTEQFF. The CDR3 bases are TGTGCCAGCAGCCAAGGGGACTATACTGAGCAGTTCTTC.

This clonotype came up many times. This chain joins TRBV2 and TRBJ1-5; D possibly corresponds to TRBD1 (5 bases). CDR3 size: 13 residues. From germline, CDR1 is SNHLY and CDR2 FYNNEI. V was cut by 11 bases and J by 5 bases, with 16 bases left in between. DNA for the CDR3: TGTGCCTCCACCCAAGGGGTCGATCAGCCCCAGCATTTT. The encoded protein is CASTQGVDQPQHF.

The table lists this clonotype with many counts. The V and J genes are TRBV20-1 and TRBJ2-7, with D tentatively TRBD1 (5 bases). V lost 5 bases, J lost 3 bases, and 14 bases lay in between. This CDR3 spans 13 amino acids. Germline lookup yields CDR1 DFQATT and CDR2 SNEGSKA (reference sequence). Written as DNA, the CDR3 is TGCAGTGCTGCCTTTGACAGAGTCTACGAGCAGTACTTC. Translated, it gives CSAAFDRVYEQYF.

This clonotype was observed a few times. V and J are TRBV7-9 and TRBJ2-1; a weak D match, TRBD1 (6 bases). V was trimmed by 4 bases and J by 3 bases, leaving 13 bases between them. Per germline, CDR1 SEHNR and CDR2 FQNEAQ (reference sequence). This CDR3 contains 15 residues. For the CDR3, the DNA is TGTGCCAGCAGCTCCCTCAGGGGACGCTACAATGAGCAGTTCTTC. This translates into CASSSLRGRYNEQFF.

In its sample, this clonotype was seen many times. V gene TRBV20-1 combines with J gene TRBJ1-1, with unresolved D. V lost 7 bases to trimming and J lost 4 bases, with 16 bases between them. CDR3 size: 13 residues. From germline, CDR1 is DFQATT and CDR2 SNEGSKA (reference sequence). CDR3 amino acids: CSVPGYYPTEAFF. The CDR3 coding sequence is TGCAGTGTTCCGGGCTACTACCCCACTGAAGCTTTCTTT.

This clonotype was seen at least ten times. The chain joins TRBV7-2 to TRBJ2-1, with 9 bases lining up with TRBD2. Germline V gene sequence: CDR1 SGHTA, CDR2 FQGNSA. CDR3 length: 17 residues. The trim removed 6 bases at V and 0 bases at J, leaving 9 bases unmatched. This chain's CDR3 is CASSYPSGIFSYNEQFF. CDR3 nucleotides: TGTGCCAGCAGTTACCCTAGCGGGATTTTCTCCTACAATGAGCAGTTCTTC.

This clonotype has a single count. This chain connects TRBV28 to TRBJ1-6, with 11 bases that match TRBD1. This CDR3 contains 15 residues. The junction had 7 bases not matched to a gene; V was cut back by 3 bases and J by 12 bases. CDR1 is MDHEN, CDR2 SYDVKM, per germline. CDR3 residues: CASSFRTGGVKPLHF. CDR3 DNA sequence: TGTGCCAGCAGTTTCCGGACAGGGGGCGTCAAACCCCTCCACTTT. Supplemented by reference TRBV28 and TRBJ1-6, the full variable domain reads DVKVTQSSRYLVKRTGEKVFLECVQDMDHENMFWYRQDPGLGLRLIYFSYDVKMKEKGDIPEGYSVSREKKERFSLILESASTNQTSMYLCASSFRTGGVKPLHFGNGTRLTVT.

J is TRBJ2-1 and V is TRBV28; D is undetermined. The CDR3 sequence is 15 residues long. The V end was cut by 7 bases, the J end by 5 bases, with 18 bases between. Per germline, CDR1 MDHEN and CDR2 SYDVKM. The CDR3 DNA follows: TGTGCCAGCACCCCATCCGCGGCAGTTCACAATGAGCAGTTCTTC. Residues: CASTPSAAVHNEQFF. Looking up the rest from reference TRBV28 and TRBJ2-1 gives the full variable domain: DVKVTQSSRYLVKRTGEKVFLECVQDMDHENMFWYRQDPGLGLRLIYFSYDVKMKEKGDIPEGYSVSREKKERFSLILESASTNQTSMYLCASTPSAAVHNEQFFGPGTRLTVL.

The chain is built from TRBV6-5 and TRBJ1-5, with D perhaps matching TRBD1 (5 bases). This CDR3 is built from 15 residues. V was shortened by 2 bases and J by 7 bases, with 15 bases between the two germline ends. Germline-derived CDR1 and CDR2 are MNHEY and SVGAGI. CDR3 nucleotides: TGTGCCAGCAGTTACGCCCAGGGAGGTGGGCAGCCCCAGCATTTT. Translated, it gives CASSYAQGGGQPQHF.

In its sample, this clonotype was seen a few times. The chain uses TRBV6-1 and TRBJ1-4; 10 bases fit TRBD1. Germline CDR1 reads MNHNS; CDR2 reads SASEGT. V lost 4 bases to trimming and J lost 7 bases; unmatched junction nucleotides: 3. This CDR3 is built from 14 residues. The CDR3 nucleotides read TGTGCCAGCAGTGGACAGGGGGCGGGTGAAAAACTGTTTTTT. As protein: CASSGQGAGEKLFF.

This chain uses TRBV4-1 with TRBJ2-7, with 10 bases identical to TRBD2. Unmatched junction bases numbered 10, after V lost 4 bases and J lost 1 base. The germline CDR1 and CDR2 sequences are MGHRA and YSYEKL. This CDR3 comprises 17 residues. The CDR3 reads CASSPLMGSGRSYEQYF. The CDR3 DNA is TGCGCCAGCAGCCCCCTTATGGGTAGCGGGAGGTCCTACGAGCAGTACTTC.

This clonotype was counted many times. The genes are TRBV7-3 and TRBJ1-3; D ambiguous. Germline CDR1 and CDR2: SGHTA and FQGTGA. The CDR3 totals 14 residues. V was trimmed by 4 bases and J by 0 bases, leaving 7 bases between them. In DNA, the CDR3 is TGTGCCAGCAGCTCCGGGATCTCTGGAAACACCATATATTTT. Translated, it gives CASSSGISGNTIYF.

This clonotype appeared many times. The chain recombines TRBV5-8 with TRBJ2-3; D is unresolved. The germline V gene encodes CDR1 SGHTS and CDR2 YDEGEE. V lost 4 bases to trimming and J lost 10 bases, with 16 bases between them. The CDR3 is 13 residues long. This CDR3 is CASSHDPGRSQYF. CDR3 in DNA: TGTGCCAGCAGCCACGACCCCGGGCGGTCGCAGTATTTT.

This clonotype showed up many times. The CDR3 loop reads CASSIGLAEGAYEQYF. The CDR3 nucleotides read TGTGCCAGCAGCATCGGACTAGCGGAGGGGGCCTACGAGCAGTACTTC. V usage is TRBV7-2 and J usage is TRBJ2-7, with 10 bases lining up with TRBD2. Germline assignment: CDR1 SGHTA and CDR2 FQGNSA. The CDR3 contains 16 residues. V lost 5 bases and J lost 2; bases outside the gene matches: 9.

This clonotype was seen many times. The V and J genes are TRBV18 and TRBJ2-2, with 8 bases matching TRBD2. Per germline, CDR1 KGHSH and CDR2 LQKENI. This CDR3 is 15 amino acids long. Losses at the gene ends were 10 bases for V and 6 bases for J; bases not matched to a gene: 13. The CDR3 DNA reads TGTGCCACCCGAGAGGCAGCGGGAGTACCCGGGGAGCTGTTTTTT. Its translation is CATREAAGVPGELFF. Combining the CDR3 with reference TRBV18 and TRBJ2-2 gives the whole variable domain NAGVMQNPRHLVRRRGQEARLRCSPMKGHSHVYWYRQLPEEGLKFMVYLQKENIIDESGMPKERFSAEFPKEGPSILRIQQVVRGDSAAYFCATREAAGVPGELFFGEGSRLTVL.

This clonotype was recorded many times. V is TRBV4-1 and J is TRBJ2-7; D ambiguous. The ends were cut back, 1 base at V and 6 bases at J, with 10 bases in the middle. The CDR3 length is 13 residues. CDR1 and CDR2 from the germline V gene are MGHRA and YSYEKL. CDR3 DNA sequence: TGCGCCAGCAGCCAAGTTGTGGTATCCGAGCAGTACTTC. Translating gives CASSQVVVSEQYF.

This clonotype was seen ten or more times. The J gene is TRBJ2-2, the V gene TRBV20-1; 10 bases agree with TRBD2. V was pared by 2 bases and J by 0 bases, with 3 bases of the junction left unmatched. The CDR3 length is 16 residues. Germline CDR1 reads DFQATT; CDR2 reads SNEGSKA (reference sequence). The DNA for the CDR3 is TGCAGTGCTAGACCTAGCGGGAGCGCGAACACCGGGGAGCTGTTTTTT. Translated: CSARPSGSANTGELFF.

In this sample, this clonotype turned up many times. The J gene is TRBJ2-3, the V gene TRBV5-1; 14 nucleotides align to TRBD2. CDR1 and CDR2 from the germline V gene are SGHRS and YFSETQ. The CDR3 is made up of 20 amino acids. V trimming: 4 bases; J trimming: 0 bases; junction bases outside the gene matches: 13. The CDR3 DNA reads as TGCGCCAGCAGCCCAGGCCTCGGGACTAGCGGGAGCCCTAGCACAGATACGCAGTATTTT. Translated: CASSPGLGTSGSPSTDTQYF. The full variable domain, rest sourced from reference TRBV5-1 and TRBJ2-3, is KAGVTQTPRYLIKTRGQQVTLSCSPISGHRSVSWYQQTPGQGLQFLFEYFSETQRNKGNFPGRFSGRQFSNSRSEMNVSTLELGDSALYLCASSPGLGTSGSPSTDTQYFGPGTRLTVL.

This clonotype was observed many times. CDR3 nucleotide sequence: TGTGCCAGCAGTGAATGGGCAGGGGAAGCTTACGAGCAGTACTTC. Its protein product is CASSEWAGEAYEQYF. The chain joins TRBV2 to TRBJ2-7; D possibly corresponds to TRBD1 (6 bases). CDR3 length: 15 residues. The V end was cut by 2 bases, the J end by 4 bases, with 15 bases between. Germline V gives CDR1 SNHLY, CDR2 FYNNEI.

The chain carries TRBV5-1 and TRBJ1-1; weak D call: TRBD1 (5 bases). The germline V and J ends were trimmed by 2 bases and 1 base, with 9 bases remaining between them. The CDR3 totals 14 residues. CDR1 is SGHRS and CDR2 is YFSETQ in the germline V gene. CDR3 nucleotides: TGCGCCAGCAGCTTTCAGGGTCCGAACACTGAAGCTTTCTTT. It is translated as CASSFQGPNTEAFF.